The 29 T cell receptor beta chains reported below all come from one sample, sequenced in a study of blood T cells in healthy people across ages. The second PCR ran roughly 6 to 12 cycles with a sample-barcoded 5' primer and J-beta primers. Using its own MiXCR run on the 5' RACE reads, TCRdb lists one record per CDR3 protein. This table has 700,000 or so distinct CDR3 sequences, roughly 41% appearing once. Sequencing was carried out using blood. The receptor set was obtained from a man older than 75 in good health.

This clonotype was found a few times. The chain couples TRBV7-2 to TRBJ2-7; D remains unclear. The V gene lost 2 bases and the J gene lost 5 bases, with 10 bases spanning the gap. Germline V gene lookup returns CDR1 SGHTA and CDR2 FQGNSA. The CDR3 has 13 residues. The DNA for the CDR3 is TGTGCCAGCAGCTTACAGTATGCGGACGAGCAGTACTTC. Translation gives CASSLQYADEQYF.

This clonotype was detected only a few times. The V and J genes are TRBV4-3 and TRBJ2-5, with 10 bases matching TRBD2. TRBJ2-7 matches the DNA end more closely, so the J call is doubtful. The germline V gene has CDR1 LGHNA and CDR2 YSLEER. This CDR3 region has 15 residues. The CDR3 bases are TGCGCCAGCAGCCAAGGCACTAGCGGGGAGTACGAGCAGTACTTC. Encoded protein: CASSQGTSGEYEQYF.

Ten or more counts support this clonotype. The V gene is TRBV7-2, the J gene TRBJ2-7; D unresolved. This CDR3 has 12 amino acids. V lost 2 bases and J 3 bases, leaving 5 bases between the germline ends. CDR1 and CDR2 (germline): SGHTA, FQGNSA. The CDR3 sequence: CASSLLVYEQYF. CDR3 coding DNA: TGTGCCAGCAGCTTATTGGTCTACGAGCAGTACTTC.

The chain links TRBV6-1 to TRBJ2-5; TRBD1 or TRBD2 may be the D gene (5 bases each). The length of the CDR3 is 14 residues. V was pared by 1 base and J by 11 bases, with 17 bases between. The germline V gene encodes CDR1 MNHNS and CDR2 SASEGT. The CDR3 bases are TGTGCCAGCAGTGAAGAGGGACGTCGCAATGAGCAGTACTTC. It specifies CASSEEGRRNEQYF.

The table lists this clonotype with a few counts. This chain uses TRBV7-9 with TRBJ2-3, with 8 bases that match TRBD2. Germline CDR1 reads SEHNR; CDR2 reads FQNEAQ (reference sequence). This CDR3 spans 18 amino acids. Trimming at V came to 1 base and at J to 5 bases, leaving 14 bases not matched to a gene. In nucleotides, the CDR3 is TGTGCCAGCAGCTTAGACGCCCGCGGGCGGGGGGTAGGAGATACGCAGTATTTT. Translated, it gives CASSLDARGRGVGDTQYF.

This clonotype has at least ten counts. This chain joins TRBV7-2 and TRBJ2-3; a possible D gene is TRBD1 (6 bases). The germline V gene encodes CDR1 SGHTA and CDR2 FQGNSA. The CDR3 is made up of 15 amino acids. The V and J ends lost 1 base and 2 bases respectively, with 10 bases between them. This chain's CDR3 is CASSLDWTDTDTQYF. Written as DNA, the CDR3 is TGTGCCAGCAGCTTAGATTGGACAGACACAGATACGCAGTATTTT.

There are many counts of this clonotype. The chain carries TRBV12-5 and TRBJ2-3; D call uncertain. Germline V lookup: CDR1 LGHNT, CDR2 FRNRAP. The V and J ends lost 4 bases and 4 bases respectively, with 3 bases between them. CDR3 length: 11 residues. This chain's CDR3 is CASGSADTQYF. The CDR3 DNA sequence: TGTGCTAGTGGTTCTGCAGATACGCAGTATTTT.

The chain couples TRBV28 to TRBJ2-2, with 8 bases fitting TRBD2. This CDR3 has 16 residues. J gave up 6 bases and V 3 bases, and 9 bases lay outside the gene matches. Germline CDR1 and CDR2: MDHEN and SYDVKM. CDR3 in amino acids: CASSFRLGGAAGELFF. In DNA, the CDR3 is TGTGCCAGCAGTTTCAGGCTCGGGGGGGCGGCCGGGGAGCTGTTTTTT.

This clonotype has a handful of counts. The chain carries TRBV29-1 and TRBJ2-1; the match to TRBD2 covers 11 bases. The germline V gene encodes CDR1 SQVTM and CDR2 ANQGSEA. The CDR3 has 14 amino acids. The CDR3 loop reads CSVTGTSGNNEQFF. Here the CDR3 DNA reads TGCAGTGTGACCGGGACTAGCGGAAACAATGAGCAGTTCTTC.

The chain employs TRBV20-1 and TRBJ2-3; no clear D. CDR3 length equals 16 residues. Trimming removed 0 bases from V and 1 base from J, with 14 bases in between. Germline assignment: CDR1 DFQATT and CDR2 SNEGSKA (reference sequence). The DNA for the CDR3 is TGCAGTGCTAGAGATCGGGTGGGTTCCGGCACAGATACGCAGTATTTT. This translates into CSARDRVGSGTDTQYF.

This rearrangement joins TRBV20-1 to TRBJ1-5, with D hard to call. This CDR3 contains 16 residues. In germline, CDR1 is DFQATT, CDR2 SNEGSKA (reference sequence). Trimming removed 0 bases at V and 4 bases at J, with 16 bases between. In DNA, the CDR3 is TGCAGTGCTAGAGATCGAGCTCCTGGAATTAATCAGCCCCAGCATTTT. Encoded protein: CSARDRAPGINQPQHF.

This clonotype showed up just a few times. The gene calls are TRBV21-1 and TRBJ2-5; TRBD2 reflects the table's D call only, with no check against the DNA. Matching the DNA end better, TRBJ2-7 makes the J call doubtful. TRBV21-1 constitutes a pseudogene. This CDR3 has 16 residues. For the CDR3, the DNA is TGTGCCAGCAGCAAACGGGGAGCGGGAGTTTTTCGCGAGCAGTACTTC. It specifies CASSKRGAGVFREQYF.

This clonotype was observed a few times. V usage is TRBV7-8 and J usage is TRBJ2-3; D gene ambiguous. Germline CDR1 reads SGHVS; CDR2 reads FQNEAQ. The CDR3 covers 15 residues. Trimming stripped 1 base from V and 2 bases from J, with 10 bases between. The CDR3 DNA is TGTGCCAGCAGCTTAGGACTCCTTAACACAGATACGCAGTATTTT. It translates to CASSLGLLNTDTQYF.

The table lists this clonotype with a few counts. The rearrangement uses TRBV20-1 and TRBJ2-7, with D maybe TRBD2 (6 bases). Germline V gene sequence: CDR1 DFQATT, CDR2 SNEGSKA (reference sequence). Trimming pared 6 bases from V and 2 bases from J, leaving 20 bases between. There are 15 residues in the CDR3. CDR3 loop: CSAEVRRGLTYEQYF. The CDR3 coding sequence is TGCAGTGCCGAAGTGAGGCGGGGATTAACCTACGAGCAGTACTTC.

This rearrangement joins TRBV10-3 to TRBJ2-1; D ambiguous. The CDR3 has 12 residues. With 2 bases removed from V and 8 bases from J, the gap between germline ends came to 7 bases. The germline V gene has CDR1 ENHRY and CDR2 SYGVKD. The DNA of the CDR3 is TGTGCCATCAGTGAGATAGAGCATGAGCAGTTCTTC. Translating it yields CAISEIEHEQFF.

The genes are TRBV18 and TRBJ2-5; 11 bases agree with TRBD2. In germline, CDR1 is KGHSH, CDR2 LQKENI. V lost 6 bases, J lost 2 bases, and 5 bases stayed unmatched. The CDR3 is 15 residues long. The CDR3 loop is CASSPGLADQETQYF. CDR3 coding DNA: TGTGCCAGCTCCCCGGGACTAGCGGATCAAGAGACCCAGTACTTC.

This clonotype has just a few counts. The chain has TRBV7-8 and TRBJ1-5; D remains unclear. This CDR3 has 16 amino acids. Between the trimmed V and J ends, which lost 1 base and 9 bases, there was a span of 19 bases. CDR1 is SGHVS, CDR2 FQNEAQ, per germline. The CDR3 sequence: CASSLGPSQSYRPQHF. The CDR3 coding sequence is TGTGCCAGCAGCTTAGGTCCTTCTCAATCTTATCGGCCCCAGCATTTT.

This rearrangement joins TRBV20-1 to TRBJ1-5; 7 bases are a match to TRBD1. There are 14 residues in the CDR3. Germline V gene lookup returns CDR1 DFQATT and CDR2 SNEGSKA (reference sequence). V shed 2 bases and J 2 bases; nucleotides not matched to a gene: 3. Here the CDR3 DNA reads TGCAGTGCTAGAACCCAGGGGGGCAATCAGCCCCAGCATTTT. Residues: CSARTQGGNQPQHF.

In its sample, this clonotype was seen many times. The gene calls are TRBV10-1 and TRBJ2-3; D not resolved. Trimming shortened V by 2 bases and J by 1 base, and 13 bases separated the two germline ends. The CDR3 length is 16 residues. CDR1 is WNHNN and CDR2 is SYGVQD in the germline V gene (reference sequence). CDR3 in DNA: TGCGCCAGCAGTGAGCTTCTTCAGTCGCGCACAGATACGCAGTATTTT. Protein sequence: CASSELLQSRTDTQYF.

This chain uses TRBV12-3 or TRBV12-4 with TRBJ1-2; D is undetermined. The CDR3 is 13 amino acids. Trimming removed 5 bases at V and 2 bases at J, with 9 bases between. Written as DNA, the CDR3 is TGTGCCAGCAGTGTAAGGCTCAACTATGGCTACACCTTC. It codes for CASSVRLNYGYTF.

The chain recombines TRBV7-2 with TRBJ1-1; 8 nucleotides agree with TRBD1. Losses at the gene ends were 5 bases for V and 4 bases for J; bases not matched to a gene: 3. The CDR3 is 13 residues long. From germline, CDR1 is SGHTA and CDR2 FQGNSA. CDR3 sequence reads: CASSADRATEAFF. The CDR3 coding sequence is TGTGCCAGCAGCGCGGACAGGGCCACTGAAGCTTTCTTT.

The genes are TRBV5-1 and TRBJ2-1; 9 bases are a match to TRBD2. Judging by the DNA end, TRBJ2-7 fits better; the J call may be wrong. Looked up from germline, CDR1 is SGHRS and CDR2 is YFSETQ. The CDR3 contains 16 residues. In DNA, the CDR3 is TGCGCCAGCAGCCAGACTAGCGGAAGCTCCTACAATGAGCAGTACTTC. As protein: CASSQTSGSSYNEQYF.

The rearrangement uses TRBV28 and TRBJ1-2, with D possibly matching TRBD1 (6 bases). Germline loops: CDR1 MDHEN, CDR2 SYDVKM. V lost 5 bases, J lost 0 bases, and 19 bases lay in between. The CDR3 spans 17 residues. The CDR3 reads CASSPPLGAGANYGYTF. The CDR3 DNA reads as TGTGCCAGCAGTCCCCCTCTGGGGGCAGGAGCTAACTATGGCTACACCTTC.

This clonotype was seen repeatedly, ten times or more. This chain connects TRBV24-1 to TRBJ2-1, with 10 nucleotides matching TRBD2. Per the germline V gene, CDR1 is KGHDR and CDR2 is SFDVKD. The CDR3 covers 16 residues. The junction had 8 bases not matched to a gene; V was cut back by 3 bases and J by 7 bases. In nucleotides, the CDR3 is TGTGCCACCAGTGATATCAGCGGGAGGGCCCAAAATGAGCAGTTCTTC. It translates to CATSDISGRAQNEQFF.

CDR3 coding DNA: TGTGCCAGCAGTTACTCAGGCGGACCGTACCAAGAGACCCAGTACTTC. The encoded protein is CASSYSGGPYQETQYF. The chain links TRBV6-2 or TRBV6-3 to TRBJ2-5, with D hard to call. V lost 0 bases, J lost 0 bases, and 11 bases lay in between. The CDR3 is 16 residues long. From germline, CDR1 is MNHEY and CDR2 SVGEGT.

The chain employs TRBV20-1 and TRBJ1-1; D is perhaps TRBD1 (6 bases). V lost 0 bases and J lost 4, with 12 bases in between. CDR1 is DFQATT and CDR2 is SNEGSKA in the germline V gene (reference sequence). The CDR3 runs 14 residues. Here the CDR3 DNA reads TGCAGTGCTAGAGATCAGGGGTCCCTCACTGAAGCTTTCTTT. This sequence encodes CSARDQGSLTEAFF.

In this sample, this clonotype turned up a few times. This chain uses TRBV7-9 with TRBJ1-2, with 7 positions matching TRBD1. CDR1 is SEHNR, CDR2 FQNEAQ, per germline (reference sequence). The CDR3 is 14 residues long. V shed 5 bases and J 4 bases; nucleotides not matched to a gene: 7. CDR3 DNA: TGTGCCAGCAGCCCGGGGACAGCTTTCTATGGCTACACCTTC. Its translation is CASSPGTAFYGYTF.

This clonotype occurred a few times. The chain is built from TRBV5-1 and TRBJ2-2; TRBD1 might be the D (5 bases). V lost 1 base and J lost 4, with 11 bases in between. From germline, CDR1 is SGHRS and CDR2 YFSETQ. The CDR3 spans 15 residues. The CDR3 sequence is CASSLMGPGTGELFF. The CDR3 DNA reads as TGCGCCAGCAGCTTGATGGGGCCGGGCACCGGGGAGCTGTTTTTT.

This clonotype was recorded once. It may be a read error: a sequence one base away is much more abundant. The chain employs TRBV29-1 and TRBJ2-5, with D unresolved. TRBJ2-1 explains the end of the DNA better; the J call may be wrong. Germline V lookup: CDR1 SQVTM, CDR2 ANQGSEA. The CDR3 extends over 12 amino acids. This CDR3 reads CSVEEGQETQFF. The CDR3 DNA sequence: TGCAGCGTTGAAGAGGGCCAAGAGACCCAGTTCTTC.